This T cell receptor beta chain was found in a study of blood T cell repertoires in COVID-19. The overall study: Acute and convalescent COVID-19 specimens originated in the United States, Italy and Spain. PBMCs, B-cell-depleted T cells, or T cells provided the cDNA or gDNA that made up the material.

Original handling: Reference gene primer amplification yielded estimated nucleated cell counts. Libraries were prepared by immunoSEQ multiplex PCR; TCRdb keeps only in-frame clonotypes and omits some of them. V, J and clone size are those of that table, while D and trimming were read from the DNA. The profile covers about 67,000 clones, with approximately 87% appearing a single time and about 5.7% taken by the ten largest. Trimming cost V 7 bases and J 6 bases, with 12 bases left between them. Germline CDR1 SGHVS, CDR2 FQNEAQ. The CDR3 loop spans 12 amino acids. Sequenced material: peripheral blood. The clonotype comes from a man aged 50 to 60 with active COVID-19. V usage is TRBV7-8 and J usage is TRBJ1-1; D uncertain. The CDR3 bases are TGTGCCAGCACCCGGGCGGGCGCTGAAGCTTTCTTT. Amino acids: CASTRAGAEAFF.